This T cell receptor beta chain was obtained from a study of blood T cell repertoires in COVID-19. Study as a whole: Donors in the United States, Italy and Spain gave samples during acute or convalescent COVID-19. PBMCs, B-cell-depleted T cells, or T cells provided the cDNA or gDNA that made up the material.

Original processing notes: Counts of nucleated cells, estimated from reference gene primer amplification, were obtained. Assay: immunoSEQ multiplex PCR; the TCRdb copy retains only in-frame clones and omits some. For V, J and clone size, that table is used; D and trimming come from the DNA. The sample shows 100,000 to 150,000 clones, 75% to 90% of them seen only once. The CDR3 is 13 residues long. Germline V gene lookup returns CDR1 MNHNS and CDR2 SASEGT. V was trimmed by 1 base and J by 4 bases, leaving 7 bases between them. The V gene is TRBV6-1, the J gene TRBJ1-2, with a tentative D call TRBD1 (5 bases). The sample comprised peripheral blood. This receptor was obtained from a man aged 50-60 years with active or convalescent COVID-19. The CDR3 loop reads CASSEVGVYGYTF. Written as DNA, the CDR3 is TGTGCCAGCAGTGAAGTAGGGGTCTATGGCTACACCTTC.